The present TCR beta chain was sequenced within a study of blood T cell repertoires in COVID-19. V lost 3 bases and J lost 6, with 8 bases in between. CDR1 and CDR2 (germline): MDHEN, SYDVKM. This CDR3 is 12 amino acids long. Participants were aged roughly 18 to 90 years, lived in 24 US areas, and enrolled virtually. Clones were read by immunoSEQ multiplex PCR, and TCRdb kept only the in-frame ones, dropping some. The data show approximately 170,000 clones, approximately 82% seen once. The V call is TRBV28, the J call TRBJ1-1; no reliable D call. Sample: PBMCs or T cells enriched from blood (not recorded which). The receptor was derived from a woman between 45 and 65 years old in a cohort exposed to, infected with or recovered from COVID-19 (not recorded which). The CDR3 protein is CASSLLAAEAFF. The CDR3 coding sequence is TGTGCCAGCAGTTTGCTGGCCGCTGAAGCTTTCTTT.